These T cell receptor beta chains were read from a single sample in a study of T cells in Graves' hyperthyroidism and ophthalmopathy. TCRdb processed the multiplex PCR reads anew with MiXCR; each CDR3 protein has one entry. The sample yields about 250,000 distinct CDR3 sequences, about 20% seen once. Sequencing used blood. The source of these receptors is a man younger than 40 with Graves' ophthalmopathy. Each CDR3 is given with its conserved first and last residue. Each record gives: V gene, clone size, J gene, CDR3 protein. Not every row has a clone size; where given, it reads once, few, many or a size class.

V gene: TRBV5-1
clone size: .
J gene: TRBJ1-2
CDR3 protein: CASSLPQTNYGYTF

V gene: TRBV24-1
clone size: few
J gene: TRBJ1-6
CDR3 protein: CATSAARANSPLHF

V gene: TRBV13
clone size: many
J gene: TRBJ1-2
CDR3 protein: CASSLGSTNYGYTF

V gene: TRBV9
clone size: many
J gene: TRBJ1-2
CDR3 protein: CASSVRLGPGGGYTF

V gene: TRBV12-3/TRBV12-4
clone size: many
J gene: TRBJ1-1
CDR3 protein: CASRYRQSMNTEAFF

V gene: TRBV28
clone size: many
J gene: TRBJ1-1
CDR3 protein: CASSSGAGEAFF

V gene: TRBV2
clone size: few
J gene: TRBJ1-5
CDR3 protein: CASSQDGGFGQPQHF

V gene: TRBV20-1
clone size: few
J gene: TRBJ1-5
CDR3 protein: CSARPEGFSNQPQHF

V gene: TRBV7-9
clone size: few
J gene: TRBJ1-1
CDR3 protein: CASSFPETGNTEAFF

V gene: TRBV12-3/TRBV12-4
clone size: .
J gene: TRBJ2-1
CDR3 protein: CASSPLDRDNEQFF

V gene: TRBV11-2
clone size: few
J gene: TRBJ2-1
CDR3 protein: CASSLSPYNEQFF

V gene: TRBV28
clone size: many
J gene: TRBJ2-3
CDR3 protein: CASSRLAGEGTDTQYF

V gene: TRBV20-1
clone size: few
J gene: TRBJ1-5
CDR3 protein: CSAPTGIGDQPQHF

V gene: TRBV5-1
clone size: .
J gene: TRBJ2-2
CDR3 protein: CASKGLADTGELFF

V gene: TRBV10-3
clone size: few
J gene: TRBJ1-3
CDR3 protein: CAISEGIDRLSGNTIYF

V gene: TRBV20-1
clone size: many
J gene: TRBJ2-7
CDR3 protein: CSATGGGRLDEQYF

V gene: TRBV20-1
clone size: few
J gene: TRBJ2-4
CDR3 protein: CSAGRRSGTSGPYLAKNIQYF